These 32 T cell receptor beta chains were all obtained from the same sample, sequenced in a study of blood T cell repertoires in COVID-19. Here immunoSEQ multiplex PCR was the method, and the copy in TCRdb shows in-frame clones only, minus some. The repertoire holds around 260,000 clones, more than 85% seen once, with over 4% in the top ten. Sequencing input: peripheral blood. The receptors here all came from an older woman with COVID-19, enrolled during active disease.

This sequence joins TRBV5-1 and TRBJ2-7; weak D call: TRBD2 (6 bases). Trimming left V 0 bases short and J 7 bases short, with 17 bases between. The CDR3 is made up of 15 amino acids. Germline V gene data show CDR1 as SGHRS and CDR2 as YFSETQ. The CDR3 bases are TGCGCCAGCAGCTTGGTGGTCGACAAGGCGGGGGAGCAGTACTTC. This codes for CASSLVVDKAGEQYF. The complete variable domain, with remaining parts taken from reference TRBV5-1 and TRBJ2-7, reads KAGVTQTPRYLIKTRGQQVTLSCSPISGHRSVSWYQQTPGQGLQFLFEYFSETQRNKGNFPGRFSGRQFSNSRSEMNVSTLELGDSALYLCASSLVVDKAGEQYFGPGTRLTVT.

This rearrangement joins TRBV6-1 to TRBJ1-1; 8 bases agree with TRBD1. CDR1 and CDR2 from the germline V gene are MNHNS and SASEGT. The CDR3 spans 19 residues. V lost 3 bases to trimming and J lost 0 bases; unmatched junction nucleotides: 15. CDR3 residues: CASSEDHPRDRKMNTEAFF. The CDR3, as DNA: TGTGCCAGCAGTGAGGACCACCCACGGGACAGGAAGATGAACACTGAAGCTTTCTTT.

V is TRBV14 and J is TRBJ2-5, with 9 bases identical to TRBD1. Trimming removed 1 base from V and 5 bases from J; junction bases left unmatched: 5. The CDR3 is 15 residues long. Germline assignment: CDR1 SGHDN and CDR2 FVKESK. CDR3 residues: CASSQGGTGRETQYF. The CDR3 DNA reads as TGTGCCAGCAGCCAAGGCGGGACAGGGCGCGAGACCCAGTACTTC.

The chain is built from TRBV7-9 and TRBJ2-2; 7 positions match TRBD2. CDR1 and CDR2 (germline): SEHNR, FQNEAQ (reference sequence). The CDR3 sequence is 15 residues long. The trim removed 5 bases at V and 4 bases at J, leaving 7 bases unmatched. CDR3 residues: CASSSRAGVTGELFF. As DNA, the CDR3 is TGTGCCAGCAGCAGCCGGGCGGGGGTCACCGGGGAGCTGTTTTTT.

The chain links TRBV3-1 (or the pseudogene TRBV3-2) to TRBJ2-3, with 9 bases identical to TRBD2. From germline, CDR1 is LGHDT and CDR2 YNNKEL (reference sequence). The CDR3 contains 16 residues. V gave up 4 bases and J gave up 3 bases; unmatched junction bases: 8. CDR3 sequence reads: CASSPTSGEGTDTQYF. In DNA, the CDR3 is TGTGCCAGCAGCCCGACTAGCGGAGAAGGGACAGATACGCAGTATTTT.

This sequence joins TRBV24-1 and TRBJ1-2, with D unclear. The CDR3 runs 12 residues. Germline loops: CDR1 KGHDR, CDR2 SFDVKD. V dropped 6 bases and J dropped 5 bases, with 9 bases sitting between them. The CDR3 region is CATSPRGYGYTF. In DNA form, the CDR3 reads TGTGCCACCAGTCCACGCGGATATGGCTACACCTTC.

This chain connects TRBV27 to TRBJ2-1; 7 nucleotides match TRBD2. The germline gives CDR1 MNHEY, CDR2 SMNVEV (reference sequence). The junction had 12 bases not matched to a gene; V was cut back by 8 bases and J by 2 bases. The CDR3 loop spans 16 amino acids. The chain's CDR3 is CASRVYTLAAYNEQFF. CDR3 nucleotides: TGTGCCAGCCGTGTCTACACTCTAGCGGCCTACAATGAGCAGTTCTTC.

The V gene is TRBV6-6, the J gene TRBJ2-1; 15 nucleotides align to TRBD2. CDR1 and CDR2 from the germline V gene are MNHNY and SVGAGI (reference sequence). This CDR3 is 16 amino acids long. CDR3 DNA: TGTATTGTAAGGACTAGCGGGAGGGCCGGGGACAATGAGCAGTTCTTC. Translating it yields CIVRTSGRAGDNEQFF.

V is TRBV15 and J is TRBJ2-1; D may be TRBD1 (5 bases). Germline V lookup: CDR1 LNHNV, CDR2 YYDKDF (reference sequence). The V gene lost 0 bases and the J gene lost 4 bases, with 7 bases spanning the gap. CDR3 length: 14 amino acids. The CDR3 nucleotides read TGTGCCACCAGCAGAGATCAGGGTTACAATGAGCAGTTCTTC. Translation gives CATSRDQGYNEQFF. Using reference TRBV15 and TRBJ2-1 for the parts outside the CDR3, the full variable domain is DAMVIQNPRYQVTQFGKPVTLSCSQTLNHNVMYWYQQKSSQAPKLLFHYYDKDFNNEADTPDNFQSRRPNTSFCFLDIRSPGLGDTAMYLCATSRDQGYNEQFFGPGTRLTVL.

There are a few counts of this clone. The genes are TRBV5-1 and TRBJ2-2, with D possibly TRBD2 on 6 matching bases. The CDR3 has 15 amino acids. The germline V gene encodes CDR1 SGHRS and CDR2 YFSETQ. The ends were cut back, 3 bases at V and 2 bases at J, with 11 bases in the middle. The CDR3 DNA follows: TGCGCCAGCAGCTGGGCACTAGCCAACACCGGGGAGCTGTTTTTT. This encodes CASSWALANTGELFF.

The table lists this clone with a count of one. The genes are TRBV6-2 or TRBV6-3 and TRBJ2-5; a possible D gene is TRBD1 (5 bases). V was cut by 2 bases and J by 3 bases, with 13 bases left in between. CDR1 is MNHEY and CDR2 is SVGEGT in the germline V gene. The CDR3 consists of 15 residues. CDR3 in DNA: TGTGCCAGCAGTTACACCGGCAGGGCGAAAGAGACCCAGTACTTC. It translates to CASSYTGRAKETQYF.

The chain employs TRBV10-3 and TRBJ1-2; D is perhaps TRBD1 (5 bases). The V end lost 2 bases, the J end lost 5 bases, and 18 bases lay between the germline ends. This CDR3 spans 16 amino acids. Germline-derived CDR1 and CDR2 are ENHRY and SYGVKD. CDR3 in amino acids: CAISEIRGFKSYGYTF. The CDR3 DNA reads TGTGCCATCAGTGAGATCCGGGGGTTTAAAAGTTATGGCTACACCTTC.

The CDR3 nucleotides are TGTGCCAGCAGTTCTATCCACCCTAAACAGCCCCAGCATTTT. Protein: CASSSIHPKQPQHF. J is TRBJ1-5 and V is TRBV6-5, with no clear D. This CDR3 has 14 residues. The germline V gene encodes CDR1 MNHEY and CDR2 SVGAGI. The V end lost 4 bases, the J end lost 7 bases, and 14 bases lay between the germline ends.

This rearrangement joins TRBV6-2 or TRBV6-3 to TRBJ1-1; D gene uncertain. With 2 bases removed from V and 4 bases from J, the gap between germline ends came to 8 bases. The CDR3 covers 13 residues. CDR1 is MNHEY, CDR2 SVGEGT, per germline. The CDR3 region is CASSYGRFTEAFF. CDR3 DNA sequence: TGTGCCAGCAGTTACGGGCGATTCACTGAAGCTTTCTTT.

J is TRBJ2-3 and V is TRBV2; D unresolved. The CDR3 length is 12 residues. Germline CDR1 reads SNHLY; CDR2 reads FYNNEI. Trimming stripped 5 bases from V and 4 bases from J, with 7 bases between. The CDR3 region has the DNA TGTGCCAGCAGTTCATCCCCAGATACGCAGTATTTT. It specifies CASSSSPDTQYF.

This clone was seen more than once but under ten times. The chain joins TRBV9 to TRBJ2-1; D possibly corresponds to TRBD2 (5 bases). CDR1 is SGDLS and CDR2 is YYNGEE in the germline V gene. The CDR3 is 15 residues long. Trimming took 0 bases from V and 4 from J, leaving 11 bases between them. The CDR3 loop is CASSVGRWDYNEQFF. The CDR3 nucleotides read TGTGCCAGCAGCGTAGGGAGGTGGGATTACAATGAGCAGTTCTTC.

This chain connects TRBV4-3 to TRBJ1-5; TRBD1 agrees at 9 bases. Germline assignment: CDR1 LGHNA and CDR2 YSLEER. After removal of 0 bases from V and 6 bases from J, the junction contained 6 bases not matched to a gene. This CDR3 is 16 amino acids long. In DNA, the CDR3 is TGCGCCAGCAGCCAAGATCTTAGGGGACAGGGTCAGCCCCAGCATTTT. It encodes CASSQDLRGQGQPQHF.

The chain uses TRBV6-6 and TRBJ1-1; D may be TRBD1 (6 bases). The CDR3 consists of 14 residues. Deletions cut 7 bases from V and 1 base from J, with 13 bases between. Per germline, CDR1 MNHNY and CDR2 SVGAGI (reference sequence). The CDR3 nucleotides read TGTGCCAGCAAGGGGGGGGCGGGGAACACTGAAGCTTTCTTT. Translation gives CASKGGAGNTEAFF.

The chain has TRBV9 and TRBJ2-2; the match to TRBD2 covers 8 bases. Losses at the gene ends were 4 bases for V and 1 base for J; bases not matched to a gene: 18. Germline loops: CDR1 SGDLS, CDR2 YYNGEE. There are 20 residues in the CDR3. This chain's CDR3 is CASSLRGGLAGAQNTGELFF. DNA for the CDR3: TGTGCCAGCAGCCTACGCGGGGGGCTCGCGGGGGCCCAGAACACCGGGGAGCTGTTTTTT.

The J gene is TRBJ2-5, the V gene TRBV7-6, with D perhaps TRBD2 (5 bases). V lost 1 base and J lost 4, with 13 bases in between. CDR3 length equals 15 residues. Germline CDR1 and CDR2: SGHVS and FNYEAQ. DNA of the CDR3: TGTGCCAGCAGCTTAGAAGTGGGAGCGAGAGAGACCCAGTACTTC. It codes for CASSLEVGARETQYF.

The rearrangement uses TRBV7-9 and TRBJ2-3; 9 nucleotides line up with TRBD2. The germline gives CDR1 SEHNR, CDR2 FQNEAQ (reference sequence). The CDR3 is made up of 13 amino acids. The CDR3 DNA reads TGTGTCGCGGGAGGGGGCCTCACAGATACGCAGTATTTT. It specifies CVAGGGLTDTQYF.

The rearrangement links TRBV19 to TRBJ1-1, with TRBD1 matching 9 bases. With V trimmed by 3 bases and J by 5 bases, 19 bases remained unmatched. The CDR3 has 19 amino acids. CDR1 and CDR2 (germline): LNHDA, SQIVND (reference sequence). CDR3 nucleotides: TGTGCCAGTAGTATGGTAGGGACAGGGCGTATTACTGCGATGACTGAAGCTTTCTTT. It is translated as CASSMVGTGRITAMTEAFF.

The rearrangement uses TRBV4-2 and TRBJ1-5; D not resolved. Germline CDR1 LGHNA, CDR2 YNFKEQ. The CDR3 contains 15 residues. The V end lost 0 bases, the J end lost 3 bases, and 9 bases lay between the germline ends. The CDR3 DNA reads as TGTGCCAGCAGCCAAGACTCCAGGAACAATCAGCCCCAGCATTTT. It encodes CASSQDSRNNQPQHF.

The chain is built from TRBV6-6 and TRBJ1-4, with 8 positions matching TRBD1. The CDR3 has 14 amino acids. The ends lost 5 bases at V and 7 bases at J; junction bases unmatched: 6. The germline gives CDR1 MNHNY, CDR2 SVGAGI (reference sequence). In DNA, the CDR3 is TGTGCCAGCAGTCCGGACAGGGTTACTGAAAAACTGTTTTTT. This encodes CASSPDRVTEKLFF.

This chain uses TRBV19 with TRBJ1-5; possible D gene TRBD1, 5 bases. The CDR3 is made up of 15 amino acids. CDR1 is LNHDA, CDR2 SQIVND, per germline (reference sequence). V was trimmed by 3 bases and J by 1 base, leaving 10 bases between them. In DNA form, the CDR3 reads TGTGCCAGTAGTATGGGCGGGGGGAGCAATCAGCCCCAGCATTTT. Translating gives CASSMGGGSNQPQHF.

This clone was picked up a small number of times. CDR3 protein: CASSDTGVMSYNEQFF. The CDR3 region has the DNA TGCGCCAGCAGTGACACGGGAGTTATGTCCTACAATGAGCAGTTCTTC. The chain has TRBV5-1 and TRBJ2-1; D may be TRBD2 (6 bases). CDR1 is SGHRS, CDR2 YFSETQ, per germline. With 5 bases removed from V and 1 base from J, the gap between germline ends came to 16 bases. The CDR3 extends over 16 amino acids.

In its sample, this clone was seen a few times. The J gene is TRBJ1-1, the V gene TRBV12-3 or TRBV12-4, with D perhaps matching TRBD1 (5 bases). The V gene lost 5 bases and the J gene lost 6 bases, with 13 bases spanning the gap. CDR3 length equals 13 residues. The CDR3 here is CASSRLWGAEAFF. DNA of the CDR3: TGTGCCAGCAGTCGACTCTGGGGGGCTGAAGCTTTCTTT.

CDR3 residues: CASSSNLRTQGKSYEQYF. The CDR3 region has the DNA TGTGCCAGCAGCTCCAACCTCCGAACCCAGGGGAAGTCCTACGAGCAGTACTTC. V and J are TRBV7-3 and TRBJ2-7; TRBD1 might be the D (6 bases). This CDR3 is built from 18 residues. The V gene's germline CDR1 is SGHTA and CDR2 FQGTGA. The germline V and J ends were trimmed by 4 bases and 1 base, with 23 bases remaining between them.

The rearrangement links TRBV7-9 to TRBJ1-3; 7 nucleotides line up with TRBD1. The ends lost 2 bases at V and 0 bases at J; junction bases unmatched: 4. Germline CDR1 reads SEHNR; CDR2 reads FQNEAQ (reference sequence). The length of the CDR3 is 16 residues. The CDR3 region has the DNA TGTGCCAGCAGCTTATACGGGACAGCCTCTGGAAACACCATATATTTT. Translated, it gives CASSLYGTASGNTIYF.

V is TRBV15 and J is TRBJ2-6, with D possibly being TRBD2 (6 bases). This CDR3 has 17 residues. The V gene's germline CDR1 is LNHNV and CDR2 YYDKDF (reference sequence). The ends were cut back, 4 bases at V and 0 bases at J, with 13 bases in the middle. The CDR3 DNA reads TGTGCCACCAGCATTTCTAGCGCGAGCTCTGGGGCCAACGTCCTGACTTTC. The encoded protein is CATSISSASSGANVLTF.

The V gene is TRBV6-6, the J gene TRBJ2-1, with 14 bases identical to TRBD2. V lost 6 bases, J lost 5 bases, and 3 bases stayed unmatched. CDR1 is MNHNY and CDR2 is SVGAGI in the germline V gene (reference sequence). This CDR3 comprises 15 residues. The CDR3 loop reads CASSPGLAGDNEQFF. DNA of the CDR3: TGTGCCAGCAGCCCGGGACTAGCGGGAGACAATGAGCAGTTCTTC.

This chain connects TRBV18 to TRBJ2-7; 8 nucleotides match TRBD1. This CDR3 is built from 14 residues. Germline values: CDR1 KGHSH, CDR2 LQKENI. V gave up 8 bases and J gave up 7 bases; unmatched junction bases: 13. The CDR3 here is CASTRQGKPWEQYF. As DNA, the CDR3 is TGTGCCAGCACCCGACAGGGGAAACCTTGGGAGCAGTACTTC.